Listed below are T cell receptor beta chains from one sample, sequenced in a study of shared clonotypes between healthy human individuals. Sequencing used immunoSEQ multiplex PCR; TCRdb keeps in-frame clones, though not all of them. The sample consists of over 2 million clones, around 92% of them appearing once. The sequenced sample was naive CD4+ T cells from PBMCs. These receptors were collected from a man aged 18 to 29 in good health. Some clones in this sample may be carry-over from other donors' samples. Both conserved end residues are part of each CDR3. Fields, in order: J gene, D gene, V gene, clone size, CDR3 protein, CDR3 DNA. A D gene is named only where the DNA matches it firmly. Clone size, where shown, is once, few, many, or a class for clones that have expanded.

>TRBJ2-4|NA|TRBV5-1|NA
CASSLLGPTGLAKNIQYF
TGCGCCAGCAGCTTGCTGGGACCTACGGGACTAGCCAAAAACATTCAGTACTTC
>TRBJ1-1|TRBD1|TRBV4-1|NA
CASSTRDRNLNTEAFF
TGCGCCAGCAGCACACGGGACAGAAACTTGAACACTGAAGCTTTCTTT
>TRBJ2-7|TRBD2|TRBV15|NA
CATSSRLAGGEQYF
TGTGCCACCAGCAGCCGACTAGCGGGAGGCGAGCAGTACTTC
>TRBJ2-5|TRBD1|TRBV9|NA
CASSARTGGESYETQYF
TGTGCCAGCAGCGCCCGGACAGGGGGCGAATCCTACGAGACCCAGTACTTC
>TRBJ1-1|NA|TRBV5-4|NA
CASSLEMNTEAFF
TGTGCCAGCAGCTTGGAAATGAACACTGAAGCTTTCTTT
>TRBJ2-5|NA|TRBV11-3|NA
CASSSFRGPGETQYF
TGTGCCAGCAGCTCCTTTCGAGGACCAGGAGAGACCCAGTACTTC
>TRBJ1-1|NA|TRBV2|NA
CASSEGGYTEAFF
TGTGCCAGCAGTGAAGGGGGTTACACTGAAGCTTTCTTT
>TRBJ1-2|NA|TRBV28|NA
CASSLLGVPFNYGYTF
TGTGCCAGCAGTTTATTGGGGGTTCCGTTTAACTATGGCTACACCTTC
>TRBJ2-3|NA|TRBV5-1|NA
CASSSVPSSTDTQYF
TGCGCCAGCAGCTCGGTCCCTTCTAGCACAGATACGCAGTATTTT
>TRBJ2-1|TRBD2|TRBV9|NA
CASSVYEREGYEQFF
TGTGCCAGCAGCGTCTATGAGCGGGAGGGCTATGAGCAGTTCTTC
>TRBJ2-2|NA|TRBV30|few
CAWSLSAGELFF
TGTGCCTGGAGTCTTAGTGCCGGGGAGCTGTTTTTT
>TRBJ2-2|NA|TRBV2|NA
CASSVATNTGELFF
TGTGCCAGCAGTGTTGCGACAAACACCGGGGAGCTGTTTTTT
>TRBJ2-1|NA|TRBV2|NA
CASISTVYSYNEQFF
TGTGCCAGCATCAGTACAGTTTACTCCTACAATGAGCAGTTCTTC
>TRBJ1-2|TRBD1|TRBV6-6|NA
CASSQTGVGAGYTF
TGTGCCAGCAGCCAAACAGGGGTAGGTGCTGGCTACACCTTC
>TRBJ2-1|NA|TRBV15|NA
CATSKRDSYNEQFF
TGTGCCACCTCCAAGCGCGACTCCTACAATGAGCAGTTCTTC
>TRBJ2-1|NA|TRBV19|NA
CASSGTYKYNEQFF
TGTGCCAGTAGTGGCACTTACAAGTACAATGAGCAGTTCTTC
>TRBJ2-3|NA|TRBV5-1|NA
CASSLGRTDTQYF
TGCGCCAGCAGCTTGGGCCGTACAGATACGCAGTATTTT
>TRBJ2-7|NA|TRBV20-1|NA
CSAGDIYEQYF
TGCAGTGCTGGGGACATTTACGAGCAGTACTTC
>TRBJ1-2|NA|TRBV9|NA
CASSPSARYNYGYTF
TGTGCCAGCAGCCCCAGTGCGCGTTATAACTATGGCTACACCTTC
>TRBJ2-3|NA|TRBV11-2|NA
CASSLREVSTDTQYF
TGTGCCAGCAGCTTAAGGGAGGTTAGCACAGATACGCAGTATTTT
>TRBJ2-4|NA|TRBV18|NA
CASSPWGSQGKNIQYF
TGTGCCAGCTCACCATGGGGCAGCCAGGGCAAAAACATTCAGTACTTC
>TRBJ2-3|TRBD2|TRBV7-8|NA
CASRTSGALPDTQYF
TGTGCCAGCAGGACTAGCGGGGCGCTCCCAGATACGCAGTATTTT
>TRBJ1-2|NA|TRBV28|NA
CASSLFLWGYTF
TGTGCCAGCAGTTTGTTCTTGTGGGGCTACACCTTC
>TRBJ1-5|NA|TRBV30|few
CAWSVAGPSNQPQHF
TGTGCCTGGAGTGTAGCAGGGCCTTCTAATCAGCCCCAGCATTTT
>TRBJ2-1|TRBD1|TRBV5-6|few
CASSFDRVPYNEQFF
TGTGCCAGCAGCTTCGACAGGGTGCCCTACAATGAGCAGTTCTTC
>TRBJ2-1|TRBD1|TRBV6-1|NA
CASSEVNRGNEQFF
TGTGCCAGCAGTGAGGTGAACAGGGGCAATGAGCAGTTCTTC
>TRBJ2-1|NA|TRBV25-1|once
CASSDGHHYGSYNEQFF
TGTGCCAGCAGTGACGGTCACCACTACGGGAGCTACAATGAGCAGTTCTTC
>TRBJ2-5|NA|TRBV7-9|once
CASRLGGWETQYF
TGTGCCAGCAGATTAGGGGGATGGGAGACCCAGTACTTC
>TRBJ2-6|NA|TRBV7-2|NA
CASSPRQTGANVLTF
TGTGCCAGCAGCCCGCGACAGACTGGGGCCAACGTCCTGACTTTC
>TRBJ1-1|NA|TRBV4-2|NA
CASSQDSKNTEAFF
TGTGCCAGCAGCCAAGATTCTAAGAACACTGAAGCTTTCTTT
>TRBJ2-7|NA|TRBV28|NA
CASGSGAAGYEQYF
TGTGCCAGCGGGTCAGGGGCGGCCGGATACGAGCAGTACTTC
>TRBJ2-5|NA|TRBV7-3|NA
CASSLGTGTETQYF
TGTGCCAGCAGCTTAGGAACTGGGACCGAGACCCAGTACTTC
>TRBJ2-7|TRBD2|TRBV7-2|NA
CASSLVGLAGGFGYEQYF
TGTGCCAGCAGCTTAGTGGGACTAGCGGGAGGGTTCGGCTACGAGCAGTACTTC
>TRBJ2-7|NA|TRBV15|NA
CATSRANRASGAYEQYF
TGTGCCACCAGCAGAGCAAACCGGGCCTCGGGGGCCTACGAGCAGTACTTC
>TRBJ1-3|NA|TRBV9|NA
CASSVGGVSGNTIYF
TGTGCCAGCAGCGTAGGTGGGGTCTCTGGAAACACCATATATTTT
>TRBJ1-2|TRBD1|TRBV28|NA
CASSLKGAGADGYTF
TGTGCCAGCAGTTTGAAGGGGGCCGGGGCGGATGGCTACACCTTC
>TRBJ2-3|NA|TRBV5-4|NA
CASSKIDYGNTQYF
TGTGCCAGCAGCAAAATCGACTATGGAAATACGCAGTATTTT
>TRBJ2-4|TRBD1|TRBV14|NA
CASSQKGWDRGTTAKNIQYF
TGTGCCAGCAGCCAAAAGGGATGGGACAGGGGGACAACAGCCAAAAACATTCAGTACTTC
>TRBJ1-1|TRBD1|TRBV11-2|NA
CASSSWDRNTEAFF
TGTGCCAGCAGCTCATGGGACAGGAACACTGAAGCTTTCTTT
>TRBJ1-1|NA|TRBV4-1|few
CASSQESDGEAFF
TGCGCCAGCAGCCAAGAATCGGACGGAGAAGCTTTCTTT
>TRBJ2-7|NA|TRBV18|NA
CASSPSGAWEQYF
TGTGCCAGCTCACCAAGTGGGGCCTGGGAGCAGTACTTC
>TRBJ2-5|TRBD1|TRBV5-1|NA
CASSLGTGRREETQYF
TGCGCCAGCAGCCTCGGGACAGGGAGGAGGGAAGAGACCCAGTACTTC
>TRBJ2-7|TRBD1|TRBV4-2|NA
CASSHQGEKGYEQYF
TGTGCCAGCAGCCACCAGGGGGAGAAAGGTTACGAGCAGTACTTC
>TRBJ1-3|TRBD1|TRBV9|NA
CASSADRAQRTIYF
TGTGCCAGCAGCGCGGACAGGGCCCAAAGGACCATATATTTT
>TRBJ2-1|TRBD2|TRBV9|NA
CASSVSGRAIYNEQFF
TGTGCCAGCAGCGTGAGCGGGAGGGCCATTTACAATGAGCAGTTCTTC
>TRBJ2-1|TRBD1|TRBV7-9|NA
CASSGDKGQVYNEQFF
TGTGCCAGCAGCGGCGATAAGGGACAGGTCTACAATGAGCAGTTCTTC
>TRBJ2-2|NA|TRBV18|NA
CASSPWVPITNTGELFF
TGTGCCAGCTCACCATGGGTTCCGATAACGAACACCGGGGAGCTGTTTTTT
>TRBJ2-7|TRBD2|TRBV6-5|NA
CASRTTSGSSYEQYF
TGTGCCAGCAGGACTACCAGCGGGAGCTCCTACGAGCAGTACTTC
>TRBJ2-3|NA|TRBV6-1|once
CASSGAGGSTDTQYF
TGTGCCAGCAGCGGGGCAGGCGGGAGCACAGATACGCAGTATTTT
>TRBJ1-4|NA|TRBV9|NA
CASSGNPRVNEKLFF
TGTGCCAGCAGCGGTAATCCCCGGGTTAATGAAAAACTGTTTTTT
>TRBJ1-1|NA|TRBV10-2|NA
CASSDSSGVTEAFF
TGCGCCAGCAGTGATTCGTCGGGGGTCACTGAAGCTTTCTTT